Listed below are T cell receptor beta chains from one sample, sequenced in a study of early T cells in non-severe SARS-CoV-2 infection. TCRdb processed the 5' RACE reads anew with MiXCR; each CDR3 protein has one entry. This repertoire shows tens of thousands of distinct CDR3 sequences, roughly 6.5% found once; its top ten account for around 3.9%. Material: whole blood. The source of these receptors is an adult who was a healthcare worker with PCR-confirmed SARS-CoV-2 infection or an uninfected control (not recorded which). The CDR3 runs from the conserved cysteine through the conserved F or W. The D gene is left open where the match is weak. Clone size is given for some rows only: seen once, a few or many times, or a class if the clone is expanded.

j_call clone_size v_call d_call cdr3_aa cdr3_nt
TRBJ1-6 few TRBV9 - CASSVEETDNSPLHF TGTGCCAGCAGCGTAGAAGAGACAGATAATTCACCCCTCCACTTT
TRBJ2-7 many TRBV4-1 - CASSQPGTDEQYF TGCGCCAGCAGCCAACCCGGGACTGACGAGCAGTACTTC
TRBJ2-5 many TRBV29-1 - CSVRPSETQYF TGCAGCGTTCGGCCGTCAGAGACCCAGTACTTC
TRBJ1-5 many TRBV5-1 - CASSLEAGGNQPQHF TGCGCCAGCAGCTTGGAGGCAGGAGGCAATCAGCCCCAGCATTTT
TRBJ1-2 many TRBV9 TRBD1 CASSWTGDYGYTF TGTGCCAGCAGCTGGACAGGGGACTATGGCTACACCTTC
TRBJ2-1 many TRBV2 TRBD2 CASSDRTSGGNEQFF TGTGCCAGCAGTGACAGGACTAGCGGCGGGAATGAGCAGTTCTTC
TRBJ2-5 many TRBV27 - CASSLLGGAEETQYF TGTGCCAGCTCCCTGTTGGGGGGAGCGGAAGAGACCCAGTACTTC
TRBJ2-1 many TRBV2 - CASSEWGPYNEQFF TGTGCCAGCAGTGAGTGGGGCCCATACAATGAGCAGTTCTTC
TRBJ2-1 many TRBV29-1 - CSVDLGIHEQFF TGCAGCGTTGATTTAGGGATCCATGAGCAGTTCTTC
TRBJ2-1 many TRBV6-6 - CASSYSGADSYNEQFF TGTGCCAGCAGTTATTCAGGGGCCGACTCCTACAATGAGCAGTTCTTC
TRBJ2-1 many TRBV5-6 - CASSLRIGAGSNEQFF TGTGCCAGCAGCTTGCGGATTGGGGCGGGGAGCAATGAGCAGTTCTTC
TRBJ1-2 few TRBV25-1 - CASSEWNAGYHF TGTGCCAGCAGTGAATGGAATGCGGGATACCACTTC
TRBJ1-1 many TRBV20-1 - CSARVPSGGGASDTEAFF TGCAGTGCTAGAGTACCCTCTGGGGGGGGCGCTTCGGACACTGAAGCTTTCTTT
TRBJ2-1 few TRBV7-8 - CASSLAIGNEQFF TGTGCCAGCAGCTTAGCGATCGGCAATGAGCAGTTCTTC
TRBJ2-5 many TRBV20-1 - CSARDRGSGPETQYF TGCAGTGCTAGAGATAGGGGGAGCGGCCCGGAGACCCAGTACTTC
TRBJ2-2 many TRBV7-9 - CASSLNAGANTGELFF TGTGCCAGCAGCTTAAATGCAGGGGCGAACACCGGGGAGCTGTTTTTT
TRBJ2-5 - TRBV24-1 TRBD1 CAASAVGRDRGPETQYF TGTGCCGCCAGTGCCGTGGGACGGGACAGGGGGCCGGAGACCCAGTACTTC
TRBJ2-7 many TRBV3-1 - CASSQDFGWQYF TGTGCCAGCAGCCAAGACTTTGGCTGGCAGTACTTC
TRBJ2-3 many TRBV18 TRBD1 CASRQGQGADTQYF TGTGCCAGCCGACAGGGACAGGGGGCAGATACGCAGTATTTT
TRBJ1-5 few TRBV6-7 - CASSDSTEASNQPQHF TGTGCCAGCAGCGATTCGACGGAAGCGAGCAATCAGCCCCAGCATTTT